These T cell receptor beta chains were read from a single sample in a study of beta chain features in type 1 diabetes. Profiling relied on immunoSEQ multiplex PCR, and the TCRdb table lists in-frame clones only, not all of them. The data contain around 300,000 clones, approximately 8.1% of them singletons. Sequenced: central memory CD4+ T cells from blood. The source of these receptors is a woman under 30 in good health. Both conserved end residues are trimmed from each CDR3. Fields, in order: J gene, CDR3 length, V gene, CDR3 protein.

j_call: TRBJ2-3
cdr3_length: 16
v_call: TRBV4-1
cdr3_aa: ASSQGGLAGDSTDTQY

j_call: TRBJ1-1
cdr3_length: 12
v_call: TRBV27
cdr3_aa: ASSLDLYGGEAF

j_call: TRBJ1-2
cdr3_length: 13
v_call: TRBV2
cdr3_aa: ASLVQGAVSGGYT

j_call: TRBJ2-3
cdr3_length: 12
v_call: TRBV15
cdr3_aa: ATSPRLFTDTQY

j_call: TRBJ2-7
cdr3_length: 15
v_call: TRBV7-2
cdr3_aa: ASTSLGSGRGTYEQY

j_call: TRBJ2-3
cdr3_length: 12
v_call: TRBV7-2
cdr3_aa: ASLIDRGTDTQY

j_call: TRBJ2-1
cdr3_length: 14
v_call: TRBV6-5
cdr3_aa: ASSLWVSSGTVEQF

j_call: TRBJ1-4
cdr3_length: 13
v_call: TRBV7-8
cdr3_aa: ASSSGQGYNEKLF

j_call: TRBJ1-1
cdr3_length: 13
v_call: TRBV7-3
cdr3_aa: ASSFTGARGTEAF

j_call: TRBJ2-2
cdr3_length: 15
v_call: TRBV18
cdr3_aa: ASSPPSWRSNTGELF

j_call: TRBJ2-1
cdr3_length: 13
v_call: TRBV7-9
cdr3_aa: ASSSGTSGTNEQF

j_call: TRBJ1-1
cdr3_length: 11
v_call: TRBV7-3
cdr3_aa: ASSLTAGTEAF

j_call: TRBJ2-7
cdr3_length: 12
v_call: TRBV2
cdr3_aa: ASHELAGLSEQY

j_call: TRBJ2-3
cdr3_length: 12
v_call: TRBV6-1
cdr3_aa: ASRRTWGTDTQY

j_call: TRBJ2-3
cdr3_length: 13
v_call: TRBV7-2
cdr3_aa: ASRSAGGRTDTQY

j_call: TRBJ1-1
cdr3_length: 10
v_call: TRBV29-1
cdr3_aa: SVDSTDLKAF

j_call: TRBJ2-1
cdr3_length: 14
v_call: TRBV7-2
cdr3_aa: ASSLAGAGLYNEQF

j_call: TRBJ2-3
cdr3_length: 20
v_call: TRBV9
cdr3_aa: ASSVGSGAGANVKTSTDTQY

j_call: TRBJ2-5
cdr3_length: 12
v_call: TRBV7-2
cdr3_aa: ASSGDRDQETQY

j_call: TRBJ1-1
cdr3_length: 12
v_call: TRBV27
cdr3_aa: ASRKSTANTEAF

j_call: TRBJ2-5
cdr3_length: 11
v_call: TRBV5-4
cdr3_aa: ASSRTPGETQY

j_call: TRBJ2-7
cdr3_length: 12
v_call: TRBV14
cdr3_aa: ASSQKDSFYEQY

j_call: TRBJ2-3
cdr3_length: 13
v_call: TRBV4-3
cdr3_aa: ASSQDREYADTQY

j_call: TRBJ1-2
cdr3_length: 10
v_call: TRBV5-6
cdr3_aa: ASSLNRYGYT

j_call: TRBJ2-1
cdr3_length: 11
v_call: TRBV29-1
cdr3_aa: SVDASFDNEQF

j_call: TRBJ1-1
cdr3_length: 12
v_call: TRBV18
cdr3_aa: ASFGGRGRTEAF

j_call: TRBJ2-2
cdr3_length: 12
v_call: TRBV2
cdr3_aa: ASSSQGNTGELF

j_call: TRBJ2-5
cdr3_length: 11
v_call: TRBV5-1
cdr3_aa: ASSLGVEETQY

j_call: TRBJ2-5
cdr3_length: 12
v_call: TRBV15
cdr3_aa: ATSRDRGLETQY

j_call: TRBJ2-3
cdr3_length: 13
v_call: TRBV6-5
cdr3_aa: ASRLGATGTDTQY

j_call: TRBJ1-1
cdr3_length: 11
v_call: TRBV30
cdr3_aa: AWSVKGYTEAF

j_call: TRBJ2-5
cdr3_length: 13
v_call: TRBV7-8
cdr3_aa: ASSYGQGPGETQY

j_call: TRBJ1-5
cdr3_length: 13
v_call: TRBV2
cdr3_aa: ASSGGHVPNQPQH

j_call: TRBJ2-5
cdr3_length: 11
v_call: TRBV5-4
cdr3_aa: ASSQRGGETQY

j_call: TRBJ1-5
cdr3_length: 12
v_call: TRBV28
cdr3_aa: ASSLGSYNQPQH

j_call: TRBJ2-3
cdr3_length: 15
v_call: TRBV9
cdr3_aa: ASSVDWSGGSTDTQY

j_call: TRBJ1-2
cdr3_length: 11
v_call: TRBV5-4
cdr3_aa: ASSLYNSYGYT

j_call: TRBJ1-5
cdr3_length: 12
v_call: TRBV18
cdr3_aa: ASSPAGGNQPQH

j_call: TRBJ2-7
cdr3_length: 16
v_call: TRBV7-2
cdr3_aa: ASSPSALAGGNSYEQY

j_call: TRBJ2-7
cdr3_length: 13
v_call: TRBV7-8
cdr3_aa: ASSSRQIGGYEQY

j_call: TRBJ1-2
cdr3_length: 15
v_call: TRBV4-1
cdr3_aa: ASSPQQTRDSLYGYT

j_call: TRBJ1-6
cdr3_length: 12
v_call: TRBV14
cdr3_aa: ASSRPGGSSPLH

j_call: TRBJ2-1
cdr3_length: 16
v_call: TRBV11-1
cdr3_aa: ASSYLPRGIAGYNEQF

j_call: TRBJ2-1
cdr3_length: 14
v_call: TRBV18
cdr3_aa: ASRGNTGYTHNEQF

j_call: TRBJ2-3
cdr3_length: 12
v_call: TRBV25-1
cdr3_aa: ASSIGGSTDTQY

j_call: TRBJ1-2
cdr3_length: 13
v_call: TRBV27
cdr3_aa: ASSLTPDRAVGYT

j_call: TRBJ1-4
cdr3_length: 10
v_call: TRBV2
cdr3_aa: ASRDLREKLF

j_call: TRBJ1-2
cdr3_length: 13
v_call: TRBV7-9
cdr3_aa: ASSPRTGNDYGYT

j_call: TRBJ1-2
cdr3_length: 11
v_call: TRBV5-6
cdr3_aa: ASQSGVLSGYT

j_call: TRBJ2-5
cdr3_length: 14
v_call: TRBV2
cdr3_aa: ASTDPGQGNQETQY

j_call: TRBJ1-1
cdr3_length: 13
v_call: TRBV7-9
cdr3_aa: ASSFQGMVNTEAF

j_call: TRBJ2-5
cdr3_length: 11
v_call: TRBV5-4
cdr3_aa: ASSPQGEKTQY

j_call: TRBJ2-7
cdr3_length: 11
v_call: TRBV4-1
cdr3_aa: ASSEGSSYEQY

j_call: TRBJ1-1
cdr3_length: 12
v_call: TRBV15
cdr3_aa: ATSRETWNTEAF

j_call: TRBJ2-2
cdr3_length: 12
v_call: TRBV4-2
cdr3_aa: ASSRDSNTGELF